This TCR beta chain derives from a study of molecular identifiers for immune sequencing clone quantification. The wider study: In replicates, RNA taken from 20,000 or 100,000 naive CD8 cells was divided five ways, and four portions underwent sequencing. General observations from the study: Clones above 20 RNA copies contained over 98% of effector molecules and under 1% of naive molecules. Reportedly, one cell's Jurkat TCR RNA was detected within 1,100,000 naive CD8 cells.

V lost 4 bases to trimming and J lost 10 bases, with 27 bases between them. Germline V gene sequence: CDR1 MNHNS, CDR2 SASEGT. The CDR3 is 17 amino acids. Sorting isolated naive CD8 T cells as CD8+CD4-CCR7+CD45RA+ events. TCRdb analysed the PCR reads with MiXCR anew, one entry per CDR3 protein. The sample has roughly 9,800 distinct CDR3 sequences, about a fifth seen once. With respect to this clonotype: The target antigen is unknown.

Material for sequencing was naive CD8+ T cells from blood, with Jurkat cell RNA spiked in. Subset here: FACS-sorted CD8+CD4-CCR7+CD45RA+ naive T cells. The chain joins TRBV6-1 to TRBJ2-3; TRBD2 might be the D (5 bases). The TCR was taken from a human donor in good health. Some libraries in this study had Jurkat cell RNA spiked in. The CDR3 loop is CASSGVFWERSAGAQYF. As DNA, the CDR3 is TGTGCCAGCAGTGGAGTTTTCTGGGAGCGGAGCGCGGGTGCGCAGTATTTT.